This T cell receptor beta chain is drawn from a study of vaccination and CD4 T cells after COVID-19. Looking at the study overall: Spike peptides, overlapping and drawn from SARS-CoV-2, HCoV-NL63, HCoV-OC43 and HCoV-229E, were used to stimulate cells.

With respect to this clonotype: What it recognizes is unknown.

Described treatment: roughly ten-day PBMC culture with coronavirus spike peptide pools or control peptides (ViraFEST assay). Oncomine TCR Beta short-read sequencing was applied to DNA from cultured CD4+ T cells. Each CDR3 protein is one row after TCRdb ran MiXCR on the PCR reads. The sample shows fewer than 15,000 distinct CDR3 sequences, about 54% of them seen only once. Sequences were obtained from CD4+ T cells from blood, cultured in vitro. The source is a human donor who had recovered from COVID-19.

The CDR3 protein is CASSPSPPHGYTF. The DNA for the CDR3 is TGTGCCAGCAGTCCTTCTCCACCCCATGGCTACACCTTC. The genes are TRBV6-1 and TRBJ1-2, with D unclear. The CDR3 contains 13 residues. V gave up 5 bases and J gave up 6 bases, with 13 bases separating them. Germline V CDR1 and CDR2: MNHNS, SASEGT.